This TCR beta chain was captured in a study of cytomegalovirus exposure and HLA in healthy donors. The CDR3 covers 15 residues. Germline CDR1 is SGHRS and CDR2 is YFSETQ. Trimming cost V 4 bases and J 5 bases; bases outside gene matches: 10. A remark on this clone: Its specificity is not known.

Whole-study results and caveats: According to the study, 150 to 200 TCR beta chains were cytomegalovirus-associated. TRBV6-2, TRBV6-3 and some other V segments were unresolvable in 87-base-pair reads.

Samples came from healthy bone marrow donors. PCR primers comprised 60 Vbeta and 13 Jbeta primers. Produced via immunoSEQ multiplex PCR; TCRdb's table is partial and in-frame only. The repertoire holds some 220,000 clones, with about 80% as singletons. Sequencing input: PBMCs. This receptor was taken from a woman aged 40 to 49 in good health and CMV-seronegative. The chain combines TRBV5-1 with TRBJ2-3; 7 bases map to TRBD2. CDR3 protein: CASSVFAGREDTQYF. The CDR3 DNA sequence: TGCGCCAGCAGCGTTTTTGCGGGGAGGGAAGATACGCAGTATTTT.